The sequence of this TCR beta chain was determined in a study of identical twins. Overall study findings and caveats: Twins' surplus sharing was weaker for beta out-of-frame sequences. Fewer insertions were carried by abundant cord blood beta clonotypes, but none was seen in memory repertoires.

TCRdb re-derived calls from the 5' RACE reads in MiXCR, one entry per CDR3 protein. This sample has about 290,000 distinct CDR3 sequences, with more than 8% found just once. Looked up from germline, CDR1 is SGHTA and CDR2 is FQGTGA. After removal of 5 bases from V and 6 bases from J, the junction contained 9 bases not matched to a gene. This CDR3 region has 14 residues. With no exceptions, donors were healthy Caucasians. This clonotype was recorded only once. No antigen is known for it. Another study also made use of these data, one on yellow fever vaccine responses in identical twins.

The chain joins TRBV7-3 to TRBJ2-7; the match to TRBD2 covers 8 bases. This sequence originates from a woman aged 18-29 years in good health. Source material: CD8+ T cells sorted from blood. CDR3 bases: TGTGCCAGCAGCCAGACTAGCGCCGGCCTCGAGCAGTACTTC. Translated: CASSQTSAGLEQYF.